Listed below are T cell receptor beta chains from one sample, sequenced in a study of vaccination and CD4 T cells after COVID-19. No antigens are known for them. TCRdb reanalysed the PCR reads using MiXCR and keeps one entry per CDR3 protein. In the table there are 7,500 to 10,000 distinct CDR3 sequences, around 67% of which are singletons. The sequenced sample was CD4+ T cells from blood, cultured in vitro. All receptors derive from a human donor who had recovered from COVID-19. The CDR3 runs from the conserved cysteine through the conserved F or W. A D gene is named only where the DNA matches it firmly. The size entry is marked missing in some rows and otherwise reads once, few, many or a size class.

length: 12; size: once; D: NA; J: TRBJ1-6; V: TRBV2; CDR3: CARQVDNSPLHF; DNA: TGTGCCAGACAAGTCGATAATTCACCCCTCCACTTT
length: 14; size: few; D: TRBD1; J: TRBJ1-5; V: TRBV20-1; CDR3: CSALGQGANQPQHF; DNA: TGCAGTGCGCTCGGACAGGGGGCCAATCAGCCCCAGCATTTT
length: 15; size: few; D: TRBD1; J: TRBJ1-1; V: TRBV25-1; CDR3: CASSPPTGRNTEAFF; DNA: TGTGCCAGCAGTCCTCCGACAGGGAGGAACACTGAAGCTTTCTTT
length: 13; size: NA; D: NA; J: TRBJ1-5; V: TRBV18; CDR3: CASSRGGIAPQHF; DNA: TGTGCCAGCTCACGGGGGGGAATAGCGCCCCAGCATTTT
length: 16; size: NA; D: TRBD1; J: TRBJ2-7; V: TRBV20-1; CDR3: CSARDLQGSLSYEQYF; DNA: TGCAGTGCTAGAGATCTACAGGGGTCCCTCTCCTACGAGCAGTACTTC
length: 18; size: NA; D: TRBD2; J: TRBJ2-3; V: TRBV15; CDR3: CATSRDPLSGSDPDTQYF; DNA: TGTGCCACCAGCAGAGATCCCCTTAGCGGGAGTGACCCAGATACGCAGTATTTT
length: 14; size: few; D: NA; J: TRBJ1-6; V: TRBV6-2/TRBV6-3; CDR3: CASSPGVHHSPLHF; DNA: TGTGCCAGCAGCCCAGGGGTCCATCATTCACCCCTCCACTTT
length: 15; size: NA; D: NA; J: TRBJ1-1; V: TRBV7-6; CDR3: CASSPIIAGGGEAFF; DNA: TGTGCCAGCAGCCCAATTATAGCAGGTGGGGGTGAAGCTTTCTTT
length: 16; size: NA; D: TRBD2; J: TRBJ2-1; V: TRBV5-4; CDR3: CASSSGLAGWNNEQFF; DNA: TGTGCCAGCAGCTCGGGACTAGCGGGGTGGAACAATGAGCAGTTCTTC
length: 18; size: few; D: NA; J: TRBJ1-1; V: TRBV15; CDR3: CATSREAAVYAMNTEAFF; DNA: TGTGCCACCAGCAGGGAGGCTGCGGTTTACGCAATGAACACTGAAGCTTTCTTT
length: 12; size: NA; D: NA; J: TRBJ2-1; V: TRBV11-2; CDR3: CASGAWVDEQFF; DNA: TGTGCCAGCGGGGCCTGGGTGGACGAGCAGTTCTTC
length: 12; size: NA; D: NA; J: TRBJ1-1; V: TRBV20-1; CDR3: CSAEGGKNEAFF; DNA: TGCAGTGCTGAGGGGGGCAAAAACGAAGCTTTCTTT
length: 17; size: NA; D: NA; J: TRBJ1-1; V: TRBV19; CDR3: CASSTAIHWGRDTEAFF; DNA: TGTGCCAGTAGTACCGCGATCCATTGGGGGCGCGACACTGAAGCTTTCTTT
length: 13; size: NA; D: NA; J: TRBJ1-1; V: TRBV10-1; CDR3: CASSDSFPGRAFF; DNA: TGCGCCAGCAGTGACTCCTTCCCTGGGAGAGCTTTCTTT